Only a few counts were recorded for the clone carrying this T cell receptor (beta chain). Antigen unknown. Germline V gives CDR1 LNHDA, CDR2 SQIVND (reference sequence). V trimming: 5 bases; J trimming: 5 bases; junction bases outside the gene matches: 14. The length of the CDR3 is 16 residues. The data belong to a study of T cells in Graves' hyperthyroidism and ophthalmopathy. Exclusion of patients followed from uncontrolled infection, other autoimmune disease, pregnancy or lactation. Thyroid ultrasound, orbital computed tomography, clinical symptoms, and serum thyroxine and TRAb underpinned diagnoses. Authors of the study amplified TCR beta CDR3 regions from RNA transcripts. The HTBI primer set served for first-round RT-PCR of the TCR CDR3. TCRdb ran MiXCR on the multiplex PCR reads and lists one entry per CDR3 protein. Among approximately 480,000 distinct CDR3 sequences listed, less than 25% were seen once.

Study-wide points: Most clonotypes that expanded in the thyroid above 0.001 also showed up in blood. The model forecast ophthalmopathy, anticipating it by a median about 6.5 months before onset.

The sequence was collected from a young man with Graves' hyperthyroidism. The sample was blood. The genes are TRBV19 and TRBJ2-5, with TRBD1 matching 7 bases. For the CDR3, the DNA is TGTGCCAGTAGTTTGGGGACAGAGCGAAAGTGGGAGACCCAGTACTTC. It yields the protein CASSLGTERKWETQYF.